Sequencing of this TCR beta chain was carried out in a study of blood T cell repertoires in COVID-19. Across the study: Sites across the United States, Italy and Spain contributed samples from acute and convalescent COVID-19. PBMCs, B-cell-depleted T cells, or T cells were the source of the cDNA or gDNA that made up the material.

Profiling relied on immunoSEQ multiplex PCR, and the TCRdb table lists in-frame clones only, not all of them. The repertoire has 310,000 or so clones, approximately 91% of them found once; the top ten carry 2% to 2.5%. CDR1 is SNHLY and CDR2 is FYNNEI in the germline V gene. This CDR3 is 15 amino acids long. J gave up 1 base and V 8 bases, and 6 bases lay outside the gene matches. The Seattle patients joined while their infection was active and were tracked longitudinally afterward. J is TRBJ1-5 and V is TRBV2, with 9 bases aligning to TRBD1. The sample was peripheral blood. This receptor was identified in a woman aged 25 to 39 with COVID-19, enrolled during active disease. CDR3 residues: CASRWDRASNQPQHF. The CDR3 nucleotides are TGTGCCAGCCGTTGGGACAGGGCAAGCAATCAGCCCCAGCATTTT.